The rows below give T cell receptor beta chains drawn from one sample of a study of shared clonotypes between healthy human individuals. The protocol was immunoSEQ multiplex PCR, while the TCRdb copy is restricted to in-frame clones and leaves out a portion. The sample shows 400,000 to 600,000 clones, around 95% of them seen only once. The sample taken for sequencing was naive CD4+ T cells sorted from blood. The receptors originated from a woman in her 30s in good health. CDR3s include the opening cysteine and the closing phenylalanine or tryptophan. The D gene is left open where the match is weak. Size tells how often a clone was seen (once, few, many) or the class of an expanded clone, and some rows leave it out.

j_call,d_call,v_call,clone_size,cdr3_aa,cdr3_nt
TRBJ2-1,TRBD1,TRBV6-6,-,CASSSAVAGGWEQFF,TGTGCCAGCAGTTCTGCCGTGGCAGGGGGCTGGGAGCAGTTCTTC
TRBJ1-2,-,TRBV19,once,CASSRSPTLLDGYTF,TGTGCCAGTAGCCGATCCCCTACCCTGTTGGATGGCTACACCTTC
TRBJ2-6,-,TRBV7-9,-,CASSPRPKTVGANVLTF,TGTGCCAGCAGCCCGAGACCCAAAACGGTCGGGGCCAACGTCCTGACTTTC
TRBJ2-2,-,TRBV4-1,-,CASPSWDTGELFF,TGCGCCAGCCCTTCCTGGGACACCGGGGAGCTGTTTTTT
TRBJ2-7,TRBD2,TRBV27,-,CASSFYGVAGILYEQYF,TGTGCCAGCAGTTTCTACGGGGTAGCGGGGATCTTGTACGAGCAGTACTTC
TRBJ1-5,-,TRBV6-1,-,CASSESQPQHF,TGTGCCAGCAGCGAAAGTCAGCCCCAGCATTTT
TRBJ2-3,-,TRBV10-2,-,CASSDPELVALLTDTQYF,TGCGCCAGCAGTGACCCCGAACTAGTGGCGTTACTCACAGATACGCAGTATTTT
TRBJ2-3,TRBD2,TRBV28,-,CASSLELAGGPRSTDTQYF,TGTGCCAGCAGTTTAGAGCTAGCGGGAGGGCCGAGGAGCACAGATACGCAGTATTTT
TRBJ1-3,-,TRBV28,-,CASSTGAESGNTIYF,TGTGCCAGCAGCACTGGGGCAGAATCTGGAAACACCATATATTTT
TRBJ2-1,-,TRBV20-1,-,CSLSRSNEQFF,TGCAGTCTTAGTAGGTCCAATGAGCAGTTCTTC
TRBJ2-7,-,TRBV4-1,-,CASSPHPLRRSDVTYEQYF,TGCGCCAGCAGCCCCCACCCCCTGCGGCGGTCGGACGTAACCTACGAGCAGTACTTC
TRBJ1-2,TRBD1,TRBV28,-,CASSSTGGILIRYTF,TGTGCCAGCAGTTCGACAGGGGGCATTTTGATTCGCTACACCTTC
TRBJ2-7,-,TRBV29-1,-,CSTRWANQPYEQYF,TGCAGCACCCGATGGGCAAACCAACCCTACGAGCAGTACTTC
TRBJ2-5,TRBD2,TRBV9,-,CASSVAGGYQETQYF,TGTGCCAGCAGCGTCGCGGGAGGGTACCAAGAGACCCAGTACTTC
TRBJ2-2,-,TRBV4-2,-,CASSQETDGELFF,TGTGCCAGCAGCCAGGAGACCGACGGGGAGCTGTTTTTT
TRBJ1-1,-,TRBV19,-,CASSTRDILVEAFF,TGTGCCAGTAGTACAAGGGACATTTTGGTCGAAGCTTTCTTT
TRBJ2-3,TRBD2,TRBV10-1,once,CASSPSGRDTQYF,TGCGCCAGCAGTCCCAGCGGGAGAGATACGCAGTATTTT
TRBJ1-4,TRBD1,TRBV28,-,CASTTGSATNEKLFF,TGTGCCAGTACGACAGGGTCGGCAACTAATGAAAAACTGTTTTTT
TRBJ1-5,-,TRBV6-5,-,CASSYASGAYTQHF,TGTGCCAGCAGTTACGCCAGTGGGGCGTATACCCAGCATTTT
TRBJ1-3,-,TRBV11-2,-,CASSFGHSGNTIYF,TGTGCCAGCAGCTTTGGGCACTCTGGAAACACCATATATTTT
TRBJ2-3,-,TRBV29-1,-,CSALTDTQYF,TGCAGCGCACTCACAGATACGCAGTATTTT
TRBJ1-2,-,TRBV7-2,-,CASSFLWASGYTF,TGTGCCAGCAGCTTCCTATGGGCCTCTGGCTACACCTTC
TRBJ2-7,TRBD1,TRBV10-3,few,CAISESVTGVGEQYF,TGTGCCATCAGTGAGTCCGTGACAGGGGTGGGAGAGCAGTACTTC
TRBJ2-3,-,TRBV18,-,CASSPTAIGHTQYF,TGTGCCAGCTCACCGACTGCGATCGGCCATACGCAGTATTTT
TRBJ2-7,-,TRBV19,-,CASSTQGNPYEQYF,TGTGCCAGTAGTACGCAGGGCAACCCCTACGAGCAGTACTTC
TRBJ2-7,-,TRBV11-3,once,CASSLGGGEQYF,TGTGCCAGCAGCTTAGGGGGTGGGGAGCAGTACTTC
TRBJ2-5,-,TRBV27,-,CASSLGDRPPYQETQYF,TGTGCCAGCAGTTTAGGAGACAGACCTCCGTACCAAGAGACCCAGTACTTC
TRBJ2-5,TRBD2,TRBV7-8,-,CASSLGAAGGPTVTQYF,TGTGCCAGCAGCTTAGGTGCAGCGGGAGGGCCGACGGTGACCCAGTACTTC
TRBJ1-5,-,TRBV30,-,CAWSHGGNQPQHF,TGTGCCTGGAGTCACGGGGGCAATCAGCCCCAGCATTTT
TRBJ2-7,TRBD2,TRBV2,-,CASSGLAGDSYEQYF,TGTGCCAGCTCGGGACTAGCGGGAGATTCCTACGAGCAGTACTTC
TRBJ2-3,-,TRBV28,-,CASRLPGLSQYF,TGTGCCAGCAGACTCCCGGGACTCAGCCAGTATTTT
TRBJ1-1,TRBD1,TRBV6-1,once,CASSDLQGYKDTEAFF,TGTGCCAGCAGTGACCTACAGGGGTATAAGGACACTGAAGCTTTCTTT
TRBJ2-7,TRBD1,TRBV10-3,-,CAISGTGGPHEQYF,TGTGCCATCAGTGGGACAGGGGGCCCCCACGAGCAGTACTTC
TRBJ1-5,-,TRBV28,-,CASSLWTASQPQHF,TGTGCCAGCAGTTTATGGACAGCGAGTCAGCCCCAGCATTTT
TRBJ2-7,-,TRBV6-5,-,CASSYGREAGYEQYF,TGTGCCAGCAGTTACGGGCGGGAAGCCGGCTACGAGCAGTACTTC
TRBJ2-5,TRBD1,TRBV6-5,-,CASSFMTGTGETQYF,TGTGCCAGCAGTTTCATGACAGGGACAGGGGAGACCCAGTACTTC
TRBJ2-5,-,TRBV2,-,CASSEGRQTYQETQYF,TGTGCCAGCAGTGAGGGGAGACAAACTTACCAAGAGACCCAGTACTTC
TRBJ1-1,TRBD1,TRBV2,-,CASRKGQVNTEAFF,TGTGCCAGCAGAAAGGGACAGGTGAACACTGAAGCTTTCTTT
TRBJ1-1,-,TRBV28,-,CASTPGQNTEAFF,TGTGCCAGCACCCCGGGACAGAACACTGAAGCTTTCTTT
TRBJ2-3,TRBD1,TRBV7-6,-,CASSPRTGRTDTQYF,TGTGCCAGCAGCCCAAGGACAGGGCGCACAGATACGCAGTATTTT
TRBJ2-7,TRBD2,TRBV5-1,-,CASSWTSQLAYEQYF,TGCGCCAGCAGCTGGACTAGCCAACTCGCCTACGAGCAGTACTTC
TRBJ2-4,-,TRBV7-9,-,CASSTNGNIQYF,TGTGCCAGCAGCACCAATGGAAACATTCAGTACTTC